This T cell receptor (beta chain) is drawn from a study of T cells and Merkel cell carcinoma outcomes. The data were produced by immunoSEQ multiplex PCR, yet TCRdb's version contains in-frame clones alone and is incomplete. The table lists 1,500 to 2,000 clones, about 85% of them singletons. On this clone: Antigen unknown.

The V gene's germline CDR1 is LGHNA and CDR2 YSLEER. Trimming cost V 0 bases and J 2 bases; bases outside gene matches: 3. CDR3 length: 15 residues. Study results and caveats: In Merkel cell carcinoma, repertoire and T-cell density reportedly predicted outcomes.

The receptor's source is a human donor with Merkel cell carcinoma. The gene calls are TRBV4-3 and TRBJ2-7, with 8 positions matching TRBD2. The sample comprised tumor tissue from Merkel cell carcinoma. The CDR3 coding sequence is TGCGCCAGCAGCCAAGAACTAGCGGAGACCTACGAGCAGTACTTC. It encodes CASSQELAETYEQYF.